The 17 T cell receptor beta chains below were found in one sample sequenced in a study of blood T cell repertoires in COVID-19. Clones were read by immunoSEQ multiplex PCR, and TCRdb kept only the in-frame ones, dropping some. The sample contains tens of thousands of clones, around nine tenths of which appear only once. The sequencing sample was made of peripheral blood. The receptors originated from a man aged 55 to 69 with COVID-19, enrolled during active disease.

This clone was observed a single time. The rearrangement uses TRBV19 and TRBJ2-7; 13 nucleotides line up with TRBD2. Germline values: CDR1 LNHDA, CDR2 SQIVND (reference sequence). This CDR3 comprises 15 residues. After removal of 2 bases from V and 6 bases from J, the junction contained 4 bases not matched to a gene. CDR3 amino acids: CASSITSGRALEQYF. Written as DNA, the CDR3 is TGTGCCAGTAGTATAACTAGCGGGAGGGCTCTCGAGCAGTACTTC.

The CDR3 here is CASSLTGSYGYTF. The CDR3 DNA reads TGTGCCAGCAGCCTTACAGGGTCCTATGGCTACACCTTC. This sequence joins TRBV5-4 and TRBJ1-2, with D possibly being TRBD1 (6 bases). Germline assignment: CDR1 SGHNT and CDR2 YYREEE (reference sequence). The CDR3 length is 13 residues. Trimming took off 4 bases at V and 4 bases at J, with 11 bases between the two ends.

J is TRBJ2-1 and V is TRBV2; 8 bases map to TRBD2. Looked up from germline, CDR1 is SNHLY and CDR2 is FYNNEI. V was clipped by 3 bases and J by 3 bases; unmatched bases: 4. This CDR3 is 15 amino acids long. The CDR3 is CASSEEREFYNEQFF. CDR3 nucleotide sequence: TGTGCCAGCAGTGAGGAGCGGGAGTTCTACAATGAGCAGTTCTTC.

The chain uses TRBV6-2 or TRBV6-3 and TRBJ1-5; TRBD1 agrees at 8 bases. V lost 4 bases and J lost 5; bases outside the gene matches: 10. Germline CDR1 reads MNHEY; CDR2 reads SVGEGT. The CDR3 length is 16 residues. CDR3 in DNA: TGTGCCAGCAGTTTCGGTCATACAGGGGGAGATCAGCCCCAGCATTTT. Its translation: CASSFGHTGGDQPQHF.

The chain recombines TRBV4-2 with TRBJ1-2; no clear D gene. Germline V gene data show CDR1 as LGHNA and CDR2 as YNFKEQ. Trimming left V 6 bases short and J 4 bases short, with 12 bases between. CDR3 length: 13 amino acids. In nucleotides, the CDR3 is TGTGCCAGCAGAAATAAAGGAGTCTATGGCTACACCTTC. It yields the protein CASRNKGVYGYTF.

The chain links TRBV29-1 to TRBJ2-1; 8 nucleotides agree with TRBD1. The germline V gene has CDR1 SQVTM and CDR2 ANQGSEA. CDR3 size: 11 residues. This CDR3 is CAGQAANEQFF. The CDR3 DNA reads TGCGCGGGACAGGCGGCCAATGAGCAGTTCTTC.

The chain is built from TRBV2 and TRBJ2-1; tentatively, D is TRBD2 (5 bases). V was clipped by 5 bases and J by 7 bases, with 6 bases between them. This CDR3 has 11 amino acids. In germline, CDR1 is SNHLY, CDR2 FYNNEI. The CDR3 region is CASSLANEQFF. The CDR3 DNA is TGTGCCAGCAGTCTAGCAAATGAGCAGTTCTTC.

The chain links TRBV18 to TRBJ2-7, with TRBD2 matching 7 bases. The CDR3 extends over 15 amino acids. Germline assignment: CDR1 KGHSH and CDR2 LQKENI. After removal of 2 bases from V and 10 bases from J, the junction contained 14 bases not matched to a gene. The CDR3 DNA sequence: TGTGCCAGCTCACCATCGGTGGAGCTAGCGGATCTTCAGTACTTC. The encoded protein is CASSPSVELADLQYF. The whole variable domain, remainder taken from reference TRBV18 and TRBJ2-7, is NAGVMQNPRHLVRRRGQEARLRCSPMKGHSHVYWYRQLPEEGLKFMVYLQKENIIDESGMPKERFSAEFPKEGPSILRIQQVVRGDSAAYFCASSPSVELADLQYFGPGTRLTVT.

CDR3 loop: CASSRQGDEQYF. CDR3 bases: TGTGCCAGCAGCAGGCAGGGGGACGAGCAGTACTTC. The chain couples TRBV3-1 (or the pseudogene TRBV3-2) to TRBJ2-7, with 7 positions matching TRBD1. Germline V gene lookup returns CDR1 LGHDT and CDR2 YNNKEL (reference sequence). The CDR3 is 12 residues long. Trimming removed 5 bases from V and 5 bases from J; junction bases left unmatched: 3.

This clone has just a few counts. The rearrangement joins TRBV11-2 to TRBJ1-1; D perhaps matches TRBD1 (6 bases). V lost 5 bases, J lost 1 base, and 14 bases lay in between. The V gene's germline CDR1 is SGHAT and CDR2 FQNNGV. There are 15 residues in the CDR3. Here the CDR3 DNA reads TGTGCCAGCAGCCAACCCTGGGGGCAGAACACTGAAGCTTTCTTT. Its protein product is CASSQPWGQNTEAFF.

The V gene is TRBV6-2 or TRBV6-3, the J gene TRBJ2-3; 9 bases line up with TRBD2. The CDR3 sequence is 17 residues long. The junction had 10 bases not matched to a gene; V was cut back by 4 bases and J by 2 bases. Looked up from germline, CDR1 is MNHEY and CDR2 is SVGEGT. The CDR3, as DNA: TGTGCCAGCAGTTCGCTAGCTAGCGGGGTTCCCACAGATACGCAGTATTTT. It translates to CASSSLASGVPTDTQYF.

This clone was detected only once. The chain recombines TRBV5-1 with TRBJ1-2, with D perhaps matching TRBD1 (5 bases). Germline loops: CDR1 SGHRS, CDR2 YFSETQ. The CDR3 is 15 residues long. With 2 bases removed from V and 2 bases from J, the gap between germline ends came to 13 bases. CDR3 bases: TGCGCCAGCAGCTTTTCAAGACAGTCGAACTATGGCTACACCTTC. Translating it yields CASSFSRQSNYGYTF.

The chain uses TRBV10-3 and TRBJ2-3; 9 bases are a match to TRBD2. Germline V CDR1 and CDR2: ENHRY, SYGVKD. CDR3 length: 18 residues. Trimming took 2 bases from V and 0 from J; bases not matched to a gene: 9. CDR3 coding DNA: TGTGCCATCAGTGAGAGAGGTTCTAGCGGGACTAGCACAGATACGCAGTATTTT. As protein: CAISERGSSGTSTDTQYF.

This clone appeared a single time. The V call is TRBV5-1, the J call TRBJ1-3, with D possibly being TRBD1 (5 bases). The CDR3 totals 15 residues. Trimming stripped 4 bases from V and 1 base from J, with 12 bases between. Per germline, CDR1 SGHRS and CDR2 YFSETQ. In nucleotides, the CDR3 is TGCGCCAGCAGCCCAGACAGCGCTTCTGGAAACACCATATATTTT. Encoded protein: CASSPDSASGNTIYF. The full variable domain, its missing parts supplied by reference TRBV5-1 and TRBJ1-3, is KAGVTQTPRYLIKTRGQQVTLSCSPISGHRSVSWYQQTPGQGLQFLFEYFSETQRNKGNFPGRFSGRQFSNSRSEMNVSTLELGDSALYLCASSPDSASGNTIYFGEGSWLTVV.

The chain combines TRBV6-2 or TRBV6-3 with TRBJ2-1, with TRBD2 matching 13 bases. The CDR3 contains 15 residues. The junction had 7 bases not matched to a gene; V was cut back by 5 bases and J by 9 bases. CDR1 and CDR2 (germline): MNHEY, SVGEGT. CDR3 sequence reads: CASSPRTSGRSEQFF. The DNA of the CDR3 is TGTGCCAGCAGTCCCCGGACTAGCGGGAGAAGTGAGCAGTTCTTC.

The V and J genes are TRBV6-7 and TRBJ1-6, with 9 bases lining up with TRBD1. TRBV6-7 is an ORF for which the function is uncertain. V trimming: 6 bases; J trimming: 4 bases; junction bases outside the gene matches: 4. The CDR3 covers 15 residues. This CDR3 is CASRDRGSYNSPLHF. Here the CDR3 DNA reads TGTGCCAGCAGGGACAGGGGTTCTTATAATTCACCCCTCCACTTT.

This clone occurred once. This sequence joins TRBV19 and TRBJ2-7, with 8 nucleotides matching TRBD1. The CDR3 sequence is 15 residues long. Germline lookup yields CDR1 LNHDA and CDR2 SQIVND (reference sequence). V shed 3 bases and J 0 bases; nucleotides not matched to a gene: 4. The CDR3 region has the DNA TGTGCCAGTAGTATCTCCGGGACAGGCTCCTACGAGCAGTACTTC. The encoded protein is CASSISGTGSYEQYF.